The source of this T cell receptor beta chain is a study of T cells in lung cancer brain metastases. Study findings and constraints: FFPE DNA fragmentation may have prevented retrieving the complete T cell repertoire.

Germline loops: CDR1 MNHEY, CDR2 SVGAGI. Between the trimmed V and J ends, which lost 2 bases and 5 bases, there was a span of 12 bases. The CDR3 has 14 residues. Between roughly 2 and 5 ug genomic DNA went in, equal for pairs. Clones were read by immunoSEQ multiplex PCR, and TCRdb kept only the in-frame ones, dropping some. The data contain approximately 3,800 clones, 70% to 90% of them singletons. Turning to this clone: Its target is not known.

The sequence was obtained from a woman aged 50 to 60 with non-small cell lung cancer. The chain carries TRBV6-5 and TRBJ1-1; D unclear. Input material: tumor tissue from the primary lung tumor. CDR3 sequence (DNA): TGTGCCAGCAGTTACGTCTGGGGAGGTACTGAAGCTTTCTTT. The encoded protein is CASSYVWGGTEAFF.